The next 17 T cell receptor beta chains were all read from a single sample in a study of blood T cell repertoires in COVID-19. Measured with immunoSEQ multiplex PCR; TCRdb has only the in-frame clones, and not every one. The sample consists of tens of thousands of clones, more than 65% of them appearing once. Sequenced material: peripheral blood. These receptor sequences come from a woman aged 60-70 years with acute or convalescent COVID-19.

The J gene is TRBJ2-7, the V gene TRBV28; tentative D call: TRBD1 (6 bases). The germline CDR1 and CDR2 sequences are MDHEN and SYDVKM. Trimming left V 6 bases short and J 5 bases short, with 17 bases between. CDR3 size: 14 residues. Written as DNA, the CDR3 is TGTGCCAGCAGAAGCCACAGGGTCTGGGACGAGCAGTACTTC. It encodes CASRSHRVWDEQYF.

V usage is TRBV7-2 and J usage is TRBJ2-7; TRBD2 might be the D (5 bases). V was clipped by 4 bases and J by 6 bases, with 16 bases between them. This CDR3 region has 14 residues. From germline, CDR1 is SGHTA and CDR2 FQGNSA. CDR3 nucleotides: TGTGCCAGCAGCTCCTGGACTCCCCCTCGCGAGCAGTACTTC. Its protein product is CASSSWTPPREQYF.

The chain links TRBV4-2 to TRBJ1-6; no firm D call. Trimming took off 0 bases at V and 6 bases at J, with 12 bases between the two ends. CDR1 and CDR2 (germline): LGHNA, YNFKEQ. The length of the CDR3 is 16 residues. CDR3: CASSQDRSAANSPLHF. The CDR3 bases are TGTGCCAGCAGCCAAGATAGGAGCGCTGCTAATTCACCCCTCCACTTT.

A single count supports this clone. The chain recombines TRBV6-2 or TRBV6-3 with TRBJ2-7, with TRBD1 matching over 8 bases. V dropped 6 bases and J dropped 5; count of bases not matched to a gene: 12. This CDR3 has 15 amino acids. Germline lookup yields CDR1 MNHEY and CDR2 SVGEGT. The CDR3 spells CASSQQGGGFDEQYF. For the CDR3, the DNA is TGTGCCAGCAGCCAACAGGGGGGTGGTTTCGACGAGCAGTACTTC.

The chain links TRBV4-2 to TRBJ1-1, with a tentative D call TRBD1 (6 bases). The CDR3 covers 14 residues. The germline V gene has CDR1 LGHNA and CDR2 YNFKEQ. V lost 3 bases and J lost 2, with 10 bases in between. Here the CDR3 reads CASSHAQGNTEAFF. CDR3 bases: TGTGCCAGCAGCCATGCACAGGGAAACACTGAAGCTTTCTTT.

The rearrangement links TRBV6-5 to TRBJ1-2, with TRBD1 identical over 12 bases. Germline values: CDR1 MNHEY, CDR2 SVGAGI. After removal of 5 bases from V and 7 bases from J, the junction contained 8 bases not matched to a gene. The CDR3 length is 15 residues. Written as DNA, the CDR3 is TGTGCCAGCAGTAACCGGGGACAGGGGGCGTCTGGCTACACCTTC. It yields the protein CASSNRGQGASGYTF.

The V and J genes are TRBV19 and TRBJ1-5; 10 nucleotides align to TRBD1. V lost 8 bases, J lost 10 bases, and 11 bases stayed unmatched. Germline CDR1 is LNHDA and CDR2 is SQIVND (reference sequence). CDR3 size: 14 residues. The CDR3 region is CASGNPGQGKPQHF. The DNA for the CDR3 is TGTGCCAGTGGGAACCCGGGACAGGGGAAACCCCAGCATTTT.

This clone was detected only once. This chain uses TRBV9 with TRBJ2-1, with D possibly TRBD1 on 5 matching bases. This CDR3 is built from 15 residues. V lost 1 base, J lost 9 bases, and 17 bases lay in between. The V gene's germline CDR1 is SGDLS and CDR2 YYNGEE. The chain's CDR3 is CASSVYDVPQGEQFF. The CDR3 DNA reads as TGTGCCAGCAGCGTATATGACGTCCCGCAGGGTGAGCAGTTCTTC.

The gene calls are TRBV4-2 and TRBJ1-1, with TRBD1 as a possible D gene (5 bases). Germline assignment: CDR1 LGHNA and CDR2 YNFKEQ. V was clipped by 4 bases and J by 3 bases, with 9 bases between them. The CDR3 consists of 13 residues. This chain's CDR3 is CASSRGGDTEAFF. Here the CDR3 DNA reads TGTGCCAGCAGCCGGGGAGGGGACACTGAAGCTTTCTTT.

The chain joins TRBV2 to TRBJ1-5; D unclear. CDR1 and CDR2 from the germline V gene are SNHLY and FYNNEI. This CDR3 comprises 13 residues. V lost 7 bases and J lost 3, with 10 bases in between. In nucleotides, the CDR3 is TGTGCCAGCACGGCGGATTCCAATCAGCCCCAGCATTTT. Protein: CASTADSNQPQHF.

This clone has only one observation. V gene TRBV5-1 combines with J gene TRBJ1-3, with 8 positions matching TRBD1. The CDR3 covers 14 residues. Germline CDR1 is SGHRS and CDR2 is YFSETQ. Trimming cost V 7 bases and J 0 bases; bases outside gene matches: 3. The CDR3 DNA reads TGCGCCAGCGGGGGACAGGACTCTGGAAACACCATATATTTT. Encoded protein: CASGGQDSGNTIYF.

The V gene is TRBV9, the J gene TRBJ1-2; no firm D call. V lost 0 bases to trimming and J lost 6 bases, with 9 bases between them. Germline V gene sequence: CDR1 SGDLS, CDR2 YYNGEE. The CDR3 consists of 13 residues. CDR3 nucleotide sequence: TGTGCCAGCAGCGTAGGCGGGAGCGATGGCTACACCTTC. Protein product: CASSVGGSDGYTF.

Worth noting for this clone: The same CDR3 arises from other DNA sequences in this sample as well. This rearrangement joins TRBV5-1 to TRBJ1-2; TRBD1 is a possible D gene (5 bases). This CDR3 region has 12 residues. Trimming took 4 bases from V and 5 from J, leaving 9 bases between them. Germline loops: CDR1 SGHRS, CDR2 YFSETQ. Here the CDR3 DNA reads TGCGCCAGCAGCGGAGACAGTTATGGCTACACCTTC. Translating gives CASSGDSYGYTF.

The rearrangement uses TRBV3-1 (or the pseudogene TRBV3-2) and TRBJ2-3; 7 nucleotides line up with TRBD2. CDR1 and CDR2 (germline): LGHDT, YNNKEL (reference sequence). This CDR3 has 15 residues. V gave up 1 base and J gave up 2 bases; unmatched junction bases: 3. Here the CDR3 DNA reads TGTGCCAGCAGCCAAGTGGGGACTATCACAGATACGCAGTATTTT. Translating it yields CASSQVGTITDTQYF.

This clone has a single count. The J gene is TRBJ2-2, the V gene TRBV6-5; 8 bases line up with TRBD1. CDR1 and CDR2 (germline): MNHEY, SVGAGI. This CDR3 comprises 13 residues. The junction had 5 bases not matched to a gene; V was cut back by 9 bases and J by 5 bases. The DNA for the CDR3 is TGTGCCAGTCAGGGGGCAGGAACCGGGGAGCTGTTTTTT. Its protein product is CASQGAGTGELFF.

The rearrangement joins TRBV7-6 to TRBJ2-1; TRBD2 matches at 13 bases. Germline CDR1 reads SGHVS; CDR2 reads FNYEAQ. J lost 1 base, V lost 5 bases, and 8 bases had no gene match. This CDR3 region has 18 residues. The CDR3 bases are TGTGCCAGCAGCCCCCGGACTAGCGGGGGACTGTCCTACAATGAGCAGTTCTTC. This codes for CASSPRTSGGLSYNEQFF. The complete variable domain, with remaining parts taken from reference TRBV7-6 and TRBJ2-1, reads GAGVSQSPRYKVTKRGQDVALRCDPISGHVSLYWYRQALGQGPEFLTYFNYEAQQDKSGLPNDRFSAERPEGSISTLTIQRTEQRDSAMYRCASSPRTSGGLSYNEQFFGPGTRLTVL.

The chain uses TRBV7-2 and TRBJ1-5, with TRBD1 matching 7 bases. Germline V gene data show CDR1 as SGHTA and CDR2 as FQGNSA. The CDR3 sequence is 13 residues long. V gave up 3 bases and J gave up 4 bases; unmatched junction bases: 0. CDR3 sequence: CASSFRGNQPQHF. CDR3 in DNA: TGTGCCAGCAGCTTCAGGGGGAATCAGCCCCAGCATTTT.